Below, 4 T cell receptor beta chains from the same sample are listed, as sequenced in a study of OX40 agonist ivuxolimab in advanced cancers. Clones were read by immunoSEQ multiplex PCR, and TCRdb kept only the in-frame ones, dropping some. The data contain about 73,000 clones, 80% to 90% of them singletons. Sequencing used CD4+ or CD8+ T cells sorted from blood, obtained in a trial of the OX40 agonist ivuxolimab. The receptors shown here come from an adult with an advanced solid tumor such as melanoma, head and neck, liver or kidney cancer.

This sequence joins TRBV5-1 and TRBJ1-4; TRBD1 matches 9 bases. There are 15 residues in the CDR3. Per the germline V gene, CDR1 is SGHRS and CDR2 is YFSETQ. V lost 3 bases and J lost 8; bases outside the gene matches: 8. The CDR3 is CASSSTGGEGEKLFF. CDR3 bases: TGCGCCAGCAGCTCCACAGGGGGCGAGGGCGAAAAACTGTTTTTT.

CDR3 sequence reads: CVRSLRTESQGYNEQFF. CDR3 nucleotide sequence: TGTGTCAGAAGCTTAAGAACGGAATCCCAAGGGTACAATGAGCAGTTCTTC. The chain is built from TRBV7-5 and TRBJ2-1. TRBV7-5 is assigned pseudogene status. This CDR3 region has 17 residues.

The gene calls are TRBV27 and TRBJ2-2; D is unresolved. The CDR3 totals 13 residues. The germline gives CDR1 MNHEY, CDR2 SMNVEV (reference sequence). Trimming pared 4 bases from V and 2 bases from J, leaving 5 bases between. The CDR3 region has the DNA TGTGCCAGCAGTTCCATTAACACCGGGGAGCTGTTTTTT. It translates to CASSSINTGELFF.

The V gene is TRBV9, the J gene TRBJ2-3, with D possibly called TRBD1 or TRBD2 (5 bases each). Germline CDR1 reads SGDLS; CDR2 reads YYNGEE. Trimming cost V 3 bases and J 5 bases, with 13 bases left between them. This CDR3 comprises 14 residues. The CDR3 bases are TGTGCCAGCAGCGCCCCACTGGGGGAAGATACGCAGTATTTT. It is translated as CASSAPLGEDTQYF. Complete variable domain (other parts from reference TRBV9 and TRBJ2-3): DSGVTQTPKHLITATGQRVTLRCSPRSGDLSVYWYQQSLDQGLQFLIQYYNGEERAKGNILERFSAQQFPDLHSELNLSSLELGDSALYFCASSAPLGEDTQYFGPGTRLTVL.